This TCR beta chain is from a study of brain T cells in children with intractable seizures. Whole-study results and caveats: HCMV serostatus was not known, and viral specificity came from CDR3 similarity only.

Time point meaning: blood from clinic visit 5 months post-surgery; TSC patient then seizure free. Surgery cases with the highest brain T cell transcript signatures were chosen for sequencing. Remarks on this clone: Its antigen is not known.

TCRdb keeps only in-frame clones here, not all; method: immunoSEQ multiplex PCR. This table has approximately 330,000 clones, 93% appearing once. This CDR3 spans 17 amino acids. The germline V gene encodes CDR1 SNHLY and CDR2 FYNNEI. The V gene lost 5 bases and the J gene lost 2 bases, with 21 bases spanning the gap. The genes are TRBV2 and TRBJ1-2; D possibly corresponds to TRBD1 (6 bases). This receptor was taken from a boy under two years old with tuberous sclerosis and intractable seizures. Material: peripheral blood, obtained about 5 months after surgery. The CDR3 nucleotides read TGTGCCAGCAGTCAAGGGGTGGGGGCTCCCTTAAACTATGGCTACACCTTC. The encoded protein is CASSQGVGAPLNYGYTF.